The rows below give T cell receptor beta chains drawn from one sample of a study of blood T cell repertoires in COVID-19. Only in-frame clones appear in the TCRdb table, and some are missing; sequencing was by immunoSEQ multiplex PCR. In the table there are 170,000 or so clones, almost 85% of which are singletons. The sample taken for sequencing was peripheral blood. The receptor set was obtained from a man between 18 and 35 years old with active or convalescent COVID-19. The conserved cysteine and the conserved F or W are not part of the CDR3 here. Expanded clones get a size class; other rows say once, few or many, or leave the size out.

TRBV2	TRBJ1-5	NA	ASSEIYSNQPQH
TRBV5-4	TRBJ2-3	NA	ASSLDSGSTDTQY
TRBV5-1	TRBJ1-1	NA	ASSWNAGTGSTEAF
TRBV28	TRBJ2-4	NA	ASSWGTGTGASWPKNIQY
TRBV27	TRBJ1-6	NA	ASRIRAGFFLDNSPLH
TRBV21-1	TRBJ2-2	NA	ASSPYSGQGYTGELF
TRBV7-2	TRBJ2-5	once	ASSLGRQIETQY
TRBV25-1	TRBJ2-2	NA	ASSQTGGPGELF
TRBV19	TRBJ1-1	NA	ASSTWRDRAMAEAF
TRBV5-1	TRBJ1-6	NA	ASSLDLRGTSLH
TRBV6-5	TRBJ2-7	NA	ASSYPGQVDEQY
TRBV15	TRBJ2-7	NA	ATSRGTEPSYEQY
TRBV28	TRBJ2-6	NA	ASSQQGAGANVLT
TRBV6-2/TRBV6-3	TRBJ2-7	NA	ASSYSNGQGAFDEQY
TRBV18	TRBJ1-3	NA	ASSPQPGQSSGNTIY
TRBV29-1	TRBJ1-2	NA	SVSDREGIYGYT
TRBV30	TRBJ1-4	few	AWNSWDRGDEKLF